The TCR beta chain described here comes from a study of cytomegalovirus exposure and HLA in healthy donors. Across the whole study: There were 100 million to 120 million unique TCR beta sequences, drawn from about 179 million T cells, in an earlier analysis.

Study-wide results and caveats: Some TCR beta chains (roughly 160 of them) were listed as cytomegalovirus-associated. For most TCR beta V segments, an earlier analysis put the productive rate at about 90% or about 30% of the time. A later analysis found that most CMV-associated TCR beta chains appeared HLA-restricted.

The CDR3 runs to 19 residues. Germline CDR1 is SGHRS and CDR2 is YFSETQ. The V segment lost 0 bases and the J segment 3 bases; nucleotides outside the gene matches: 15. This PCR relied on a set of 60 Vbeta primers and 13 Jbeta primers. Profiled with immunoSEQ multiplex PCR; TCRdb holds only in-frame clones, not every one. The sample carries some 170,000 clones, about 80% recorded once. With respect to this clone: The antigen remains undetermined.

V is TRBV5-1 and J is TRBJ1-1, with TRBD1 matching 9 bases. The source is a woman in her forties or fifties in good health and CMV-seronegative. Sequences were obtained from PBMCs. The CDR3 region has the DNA TGCGCCAGCAGCTTGGATTCCGGGACAGGGAATCTAGGTGACACTGAAGCTTTCTTT. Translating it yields CASSLDSGTGNLGDTEAFF.